This is a list of T cell receptor beta chains from one sample in a study of identical twins. TCRdb passed the 5' RACE reads through MiXCR, listing each CDR3 protein once. This sample carries approximately 600,000 distinct CDR3 sequences, around 9.6% of them seen once, and the ten largest clones take 2.5% to 3.5%. The data also belong to a second study, concerning yellow fever vaccine responses in identical twins.

The specimen was PBMCs. These receptors were collected from a woman in her late teens or twenties in good health. Both conserved end residues are part of each CDR3. The D gene is left open where the match is weak. Clone sizes are given selectively: once, few, many, or a class where the clone is expanded.

abundance | j_gene | d_gene | v_gene | CDR3aa | CDR3nt
- | TRBJ2-1 | - | TRBV19 | CASSMGQNSYNEQFF | TGTGCCAGTAGTATGGGACAAAACTCCTACAATGAGCAGTTCTTC
many | TRBJ2-2 | - | TRBV12-3/TRBV12-4 | CASKGGGNTGELFF | TGTGCCAGCAAAGGCGGAGGGAACACCGGGGAGCTGTTTTTT
few | TRBJ2-7 | TRBD2 | TRBV28 | CASSQPAGGTYEQYF | TGTGCCAGCAGTCAACCAGCGGGGGGAACCTACGAGCAGTACTTC
many | TRBJ2-5 | - | TRBV29-1 | CSVVPGGETQYF | TGCAGCGTTGTACCCGGGGGAGAGACCCAGTACTTC
- | TRBJ1-4 | TRBD1 | TRBV4-3 | CASSQIGQGATNEKLFF | TGCGCCAGCAGCCAAATCGGACAGGGGGCAACTAATGAAAAACTGTTTTTT
few | TRBJ2-1 | - | TRBV12-3/TRBV12-4 | CASSSGSSRDEQFF | TGTGCCAGCAGTTCCGGGTCCTCTCGGGATGAGCAGTTCTTC
- | TRBJ2-7 | - | TRBV7-8 | CASSLPRTEQYF | TGTGCCAGCAGCTTACCCCGAACCGAGCAGTACTTC
few | TRBJ2-7 | - | TRBV7-3 | CASSLNLEGRHEQYF | TGTGCCAGCAGCTTAAATCTTGAGGGGCGGCACGAGCAGTACTTC
few | TRBJ2-5 | - | TRBV6-2/TRBV6-3 | CASSYLAETQYF | TGTGCCAGCAGTTACCTGGCTGAGACCCAGTACTTC
few | TRBJ2-1 | TRBD2 | TRBV2 | CASSVGLADYNEQFF | TGTGCCAGCAGCGTCGGGCTAGCGGACTACAATGAGCAGTTCTTC
few | TRBJ1-2 | - | TRBV7-2 | CASSLKGFGTNYGYTF | TGTGCCAGCAGCTTAAAGGGCTTTGGTACTAACTATGGCTACACCTTC
- | TRBJ2-5 | - | TRBV6-5 | CASSYSIRERETQYF | TGTGCCAGCAGTTACTCGATTCGGGAGCGGGAGACCCAGTACTTC
- | TRBJ2-3 | - | TRBV12-3/TRBV12-4 | CARTTLDGQYTDTQYF | TGTGCCAGGACCACTTTGGATGGACAGTACACAGATACGCAGTATTTT
- | TRBJ1-4 | - | TRBV7-9 | CASSLDGATNEKLFF | TGTGCCAGCAGCTTAGACGGCGCAACTAATGAAAAACTGTTTTTT
- | TRBJ2-7 | TRBD2 | TRBV20-1 | CSVNPKRESPYEQYF | TGCAGTGTTAACCCCAAGCGGGAGAGTCCCTACGAGCAGTACTTC
few | TRBJ1-1 | TRBD1 | TRBV7-9 | CASRLNRGRNTEAFF | TGTGCCAGCAGACTCAACAGGGGGCGGAATACTGAAGCTTTCTTT
- | TRBJ2-7 | - | TRBV5-1 | CASSLYGMSYEQYF | TGCGCCAGCAGCTTGTACGGGATGTCCTACGAGCAGTACTTC
- | TRBJ2-1 | TRBD2 | TRBV15 | CATSRAGTRHNEQFF | TGTGCCACCAGCAGAGCCGGGACTAGGCACAATGAGCAGTTCTTC
- | TRBJ2-5 | - | TRBV5-1 | CASSPFRLEGETQYF | TGCGCCAGCAGCCCTTTCCGATTGGAGGGGGAGACCCAGTACTTC
- | TRBJ2-7 | TRBD1 | TRBV27 | CASSLSRQGAGEQYF | TGTGCCAGCAGTTTATCCCGACAGGGGGCGGGGGAGCAGTACTTC
- | TRBJ2-1 | - | TRBV25-1 | CASAIGGGGEQFF | TGTGCCAGCGCCATCGGCGGAGGGGGCGAGCAGTTCTTC
- | TRBJ2-3 | TRBD2 | TRBV11-2 | CASSLGSGGLTDTQYF | TGTGCCAGCAGCTTAGGATCGGGAGGACTCACAGATACGCAGTATTTT
few | TRBJ2-6 | - | TRBV27 | CASSPTGPGANVLTF | TGTGCCAGCAGTCCAACGGGACCTGGGGCCAACGTCCTGACTTTC
- | TRBJ2-3 | - | TRBV6-6 | CASSYTLSDTQYF | TGTGCCAGCAGTTACACCCTCTCCGATACGCAGTATTTT
- | TRBJ2-5 | - | TRBV14 | CASSQGALSGGETQYF | TGTGCCAGCAGCCAAGGTGCGCTCTCGGGCGGAGAGACCCAGTACTTC
few | TRBJ2-2 | - | TRBV20-1 | CSAPREPNLGSGELFF | TGCAGTGCCCCCCGCGAACCGAATCTAGGTTCCGGGGAGCTGTTTTTT
many | TRBJ2-2 | - | TRBV4-1 | CASSQPNTGELFF | TGCGCCAGCAGCCAACCTAACACCGGGGAGCTGTTTTTT
many | TRBJ2-1 | - | TRBV5-1 | CASSLRTRGNEQFF | TGCGCCAGCAGCCTGCGTACCCGCGGCAATGAGCAGTTCTTC
many | TRBJ2-5 | TRBD2 | TRBV7-2 | CASSLTWGGETQYF | TGTGCCAGCAGTTTGACTTGGGGGGGAGAGACCCAGTACTTC
many | TRBJ1-2 | - | TRBV5-1 | CASSEGLYGYTF | TGCGCCAGCAGTGAGGGGCTATATGGCTACACCTTC
few | TRBJ1-5 | TRBD1 | TRBV6-1 | CASRPLTGDRDNQPQHF | TGTGCCAGCAGACCACTGACGGGAGACAGGGACAATCAGCCCCAGCATTTT
- | TRBJ2-5 | - | TRBV20-1 | CSAREQAGETQYF | TGCAGTGCTAGAGAACAGGCGGGAGAGACCCAGTACTTC
- | TRBJ2-3 | TRBD2 | TRBV6-5 | CASSYRASGGADTQYF | TGTGCCAGCAGTTATAGGGCTAGCGGAGGAGCAGATACGCAGTATTTT
once | TRBJ2-7 | - | TRBV20-1 | CSASVDVYEQYF | TGCAGTGCTAGTGTTGACGTCTACGAGCAGTACTTC
few | TRBJ2-1 | TRBD2 | TRBV6-4 | CASSDTSGRGGYNEQFF | TGTGCCAGCAGTGATACTAGCGGGAGAGGGGGCTACAATGAGCAGTTCTTC
once | TRBJ2-7 | TRBD1 | TRBV7-2 | CASSPSGQTTLYEQYF | TGTGCCAGCAGTCCCTCGGGACAGACTACCCTTTACGAGCAGTACTTC
few | TRBJ2-7 | TRBD1 | TRBV28 | CASSFSRQGTYEQYF | TGTGCCAGCAGTTTTAGTCGACAGGGGACCTACGAGCAGTACTTC
many | TRBJ1-2 | TRBD1 | TRBV5-1 | CASSLTGAGYTF | TGCGCCAGCAGCTTGACAGGGGCCGGCTACACCTTC
- | TRBJ2-7 | - | TRBV20-1 | CSARDEAEGLYEQYF | TGCAGTGCTAGAGATGAAGCGGAGGGGCTGTACGAGCAGTACTTC
few | TRBJ2-5 | TRBD1 | TRBV7-2 | CASSLVAGDRQETQYF | TGTGCCAGCAGCTTAGTTGCTGGGGACAGGCAAGAGACCCAGTACTTC
- | TRBJ2-7 | - | TRBV7-9 | CASSSRTATYEQYF | TGTGCCAGCAGCTCCCGGACTGCCACCTACGAGCAGTACTTC
many | TRBJ2-2 | - | TRBV7-8 | CASSQNFWGADGELFF | TGTGCCAGCAGCCAAAACTTCTGGGGGGCTGACGGGGAGCTGTTTTTT
- | TRBJ2-2 | TRBD2 | TRBV20-1 | CSATVYPGLAGENTGELFF | TGCAGTGCCACCGTATATCCGGGACTAGCGGGAGAGAACACCGGGGAGCTGTTTTTT
many | TRBJ2-5 | TRBD2 | TRBV12-3/TRBV12-4 | CASSLGLAGETQYF | TGTGCCAGCAGTTTAGGACTAGCGGGAGAGACCCAGTACTTC
few | TRBJ2-5 | TRBD1 | TRBV6-2/TRBV6-3 | CASSYWVTGDRVFPQQETQYF | TGTGCCAGCAGTTACTGGGTTACAGGGGACAGGGTATTCCCCCAACAAGAGACCCAGTACTTC
many | TRBJ2-1 | TRBD1 | TRBV7-2 | CASSWRGQGTNEQFF | TGTGCCAGCAGTTGGCGAGGACAGGGGACTAATGAGCAGTTCTTC
- | TRBJ2-6 | - | TRBV29-1 | CSVRDSVSGANVLTF | TGCAGCGTGAGGGACTCAGTCTCTGGGGCCAACGTCCTGACTTTC
- | TRBJ2-6 | - | TRBV20-1 | CSARVGESGANVLTF | TGCAGTGCTAGAGTAGGGGAATCTGGGGCCAACGTCCTGACTTTC
few | TRBJ2-3 | - | TRBV30 | CAWSVGTSTDTQYF | TGTGCCTGGAGTGTAGGTACTAGCACAGATACGCAGTATTTT
- | TRBJ2-1 | - | TRBV7-9 | CASSSIPENEQFF | TGTGCCAGCAGCTCGATCCCGGAGAATGAGCAGTTCTTC
many | TRBJ1-1 | - | TRBV28 | CASSYSYLGAEAFF | TGTGCCAGCAGTTACAGCTACCTGGGGGCTGAAGCTTTCTTT
many | TRBJ1-2 | TRBD1 | TRBV28 | CASSSPTDRGNGYTF | TGTGCCAGCAGTTCGCCCACGGACAGGGGAAATGGCTACACCTTC
- | TRBJ1-4 | TRBD1 | TRBV6-5 | CASSYDRVNEKLFF | TGTGCCAGCAGCTACGACAGGGTTAATGAAAAACTGTTTTTT
- | TRBJ1-6 | - | TRBV7-2 | CASSLQRGLNSPLHF | TGTGCCAGCAGCTTGCAACGGGGGCTGAATTCACCCCTCCACTTT